These 20 T cell receptor beta chains were sequenced from one sample in a study of identical twins. One entry per CDR3 protein results from TCRdb running MiXCR on the 5' RACE reads. The table lists some 900,000 distinct CDR3 sequences, over 9% of them singletons. These data were also reused for a study on yellow fever vaccine responses in identical twins.

The sample was PBMCs. These receptors were collected from a woman aged 18-30 years in good health.

This clonotype has more than one count but fewer than ten. The CDR3 DNA reads TGTGCCAGCAGTTTAGCCCTAGCGGGAGACGAGCAGTACTTC. It codes for CASSLALAGDEQYF. The rearrangement uses TRBV12-3 or TRBV12-4 and TRBJ2-7; TRBD2 matches at 10 bases. This CDR3 has 14 residues. V was clipped by 0 bases and J by 5 bases; unmatched bases: 1.

The chain's CDR3 is CASSPEVTGAAYNSPLHF. Written as DNA, the CDR3 is TGTGCCAGCAGCCCAGAGGTCACGGGGGCCGCCTATAATTCACCCCTCCACTTT. This rearrangement joins TRBV7-8 to TRBJ1-6; D is perhaps TRBD1 (6 bases). CDR3 length: 18 residues. V lost 5 bases, J lost 2 bases, and 19 bases lay in between. Germline values: CDR1 SGHVS, CDR2 FQNEAQ. Combining the CDR3 with reference TRBV7-8 and TRBJ1-6 gives the whole variable domain GAGVSQSPRYKVAKRGQDVALRCDPISGHVSLFWYQQALGQGPEFLTYFQNEAQLDKSGLPSDRFFAERPEGSVSTLKIQRTQQEDSAVYLCASSPEVTGAAYNSPLHFGNGTRLTVT.

In its sample, this clonotype was seen many times. The chain uses TRBV20-1 and TRBJ2-3, with a tentative D call TRBD2 (6 bases). The CDR3 totals 15 residues. The V end lost 6 bases, the J end lost 3 bases, and 19 bases lay between the germline ends. Germline CDR1 reads DFQATT; CDR2 reads SNEGSKA (reference sequence). CDR3 nucleotides: TGCAGTGCCCTGGGGACCGGGGGAATAACAGATACGCAGTATTTT. Its translation: CSALGTGGITDTQYF.

In its sample, this clonotype was seen once. Here the CDR3 DNA reads TGTGCCAGCAGCCTGGGACTAGCGGGAGAGACCTACGAGCAGTACTTC. This translates into CASSLGLAGETYEQYF. The chain recombines TRBV7-2 with TRBJ2-7, with 14 bases lining up with TRBD2. The CDR3 loop spans 16 amino acids. After removal of 5 bases from V and 2 bases from J, the junction contained 5 bases not matched to a gene. Per germline, CDR1 SGHTA and CDR2 FQGNSA.

This clonotype occurred a few times. The chain employs TRBV5-1 and TRBJ2-1, with 8 bases matching TRBD2. V dropped 3 bases and J dropped 6; count of bases not matched to a gene: 11. The germline CDR1 and CDR2 sequences are SGHRS and YFSETQ. The CDR3 contains 16 residues. CDR3 region: CASSSQRAGGLNEQFF. Written as DNA, the CDR3 is TGCGCCAGCAGCTCGCAACGGGCGGGGGGACTCAATGAGCAGTTCTTC.

This clonotype was counted ten times or more. V gene TRBV5-1 combines with J gene TRBJ2-3; 10 bases line up with TRBD2. This CDR3 region has 14 residues. With V trimmed by 5 bases and J by 7 bases, 7 bases remained unmatched. Germline V gene sequence: CDR1 SGHRS, CDR2 YFSETQ. The CDR3 loop reads CASRQRGGLYTQYF. CDR3 in DNA: TGCGCCAGCAGACAGCGGGGGGGCCTATATACGCAGTATTTT.

This sequence joins TRBV6-1 and TRBJ1-2; D is unclear. Germline V gene lookup returns CDR1 MNHNS and CDR2 SASEGT. The V and J ends lost 6 bases and 5 bases respectively, with 10 bases between them. The CDR3 extends over 12 amino acids. CDR3 sequence (DNA): TGTGCCAGCAGACCAGGTGTTTATGGCTACACCTTC. It encodes CASRPGVYGYTF.

A few counts support this clonotype. V and J are TRBV11-2 and TRBJ1-2, with D possibly matching TRBD1 (5 bases). The germline CDR1 and CDR2 sequences are SGHAT and FQNNGV. There are 15 residues in the CDR3. The germline V and J ends were trimmed by 5 bases and 10 bases, with 23 bases remaining between them. Written as DNA, the CDR3 is TGTGCCAGCAGCCCCCGGGACTTTCTGAGTTCCAACTACACCTTC. This encodes CASSPRDFLSSNYTF. Combining the CDR3 with reference TRBV11-2 and TRBJ1-2 gives the whole variable domain EAGVAQSPRYKIIEKRQSVAFWCNPISGHATLYWYQQILGQGPKLLIQFQNNGVVDDSQLPKDRFSAERLKGVDSTLKIQPAKLEDSAVYLCASSPRDFLSSNYTFGSGTRLTVV.

The rearrangement joins TRBV4-1 to TRBJ2-1; 9 positions match TRBD2. V trimming: 4 bases; J trimming: 8 bases; junction bases outside the gene matches: 6. CDR1 is MGHRA and CDR2 is YSYEKL in the germline V gene. The CDR3 spans 14 residues. The CDR3 is CASSPSGRRDEQFF. The CDR3 nucleotides are TGCGCCAGCAGCCCGAGCGGGAGGCGGGATGAGCAGTTCTTC.

The chain recombines TRBV6-4 with TRBJ2-1; no firm D call. Trimming pared 2 bases from V and 10 bases from J, leaving 9 bases between. The germline gives CDR1 MRHNA, CDR2 SNTAGT. The CDR3 consists of 12 residues. The CDR3 spells CASSDRRGEQFF. CDR3 DNA: TGTGCCAGCAGTGACCGGCGTGGGGAGCAGTTCTTC.

This rearrangement joins TRBV27 to TRBJ2-2; D is uncertain. The CDR3 spans 15 residues. The V end lost 5 bases, the J end lost 6 bases, and 16 bases lay between the germline ends. Germline values: CDR1 MNHEY, CDR2 SMNVEV (reference sequence). CDR3 in amino acids: CASSPEILGPGELFF. The DNA of the CDR3 is TGTGCCAGCAGTCCAGAAATCCTTGGACCCGGGGAGCTGTTTTTT.

The table lists this clonotype with many counts. The chain combines TRBV12-3 or TRBV12-4 with TRBJ2-1, with 14 nucleotides matching TRBD2. This CDR3 is built from 18 residues. The trim removed 6 bases at V and 2 bases at J, leaving 9 bases unmatched. In DNA form, the CDR3 reads TGTGCCAGCAGATCCGGACTAGCGGGGGGCCGTCCCTACAATGAGCAGTTCTTC. It specifies CASRSGLAGGRPYNEQFF.

The chain links TRBV7-9 to TRBJ1-5, with D possibly matching TRBD1 (6 bases). V shed 1 base and J shed 11 bases, with 12 bases lying between them. CDR1 and CDR2 from the germline V gene are SEHNR and FQNEAQ (reference sequence). This CDR3 has 13 residues. The CDR3: CASSLELQGSQHF. The CDR3 bases are TGTGCCAGCAGCTTAGAATTGCAGGGGTCCCAGCATTTT.

The table lists this clonotype with a few counts. V gene TRBV5-1 combines with J gene TRBJ1-1; D remains ambiguous. The germline V gene has CDR1 SGHRS and CDR2 YFSETQ. Trimming cost V 6 bases and J 7 bases, with 22 bases left between them. The CDR3 has 15 residues. The CDR3: CASTLGWVWNGEAFF. CDR3 in DNA: TGCGCCAGCACCCTGGGGTGGGTTTGGAACGGTGAAGCTTTCTTT.

This clonotype has more than one count but fewer than ten. The chain employs TRBV2 and TRBJ2-7; TRBD2 might be the D (6 bases). Germline assignment: CDR1 SNHLY and CDR2 FYNNEI. Trimming cost V 6 bases and J 9 bases, with 18 bases left between them. The CDR3 consists of 13 residues. CDR3 in DNA: TGTGCCAGCAGGTCAACCGGGACTGACGTGCAGTACTTC. Its translation: CASRSTGTDVQYF.

This clonotype turned up a few times. V usage is TRBV7-3 and J usage is TRBJ2-3, with no clear D. Trimming stripped 0 bases from V and 4 bases from J, with 11 bases between. Germline loops: CDR1 SGHTA, CDR2 FQGTGA. This CDR3 region has 15 residues. CDR3 region: CASSLTLRRPDTQYF. Here the CDR3 DNA reads TGTGCCAGCAGCTTAACGTTGAGAAGGCCAGATACGCAGTATTTT.

The rearrangement links TRBV3-1 to TRBJ1-3; a weak D match, TRBD1 (5 bases). CDR3 length equals 13 residues. Germline V CDR1 and CDR2: LGHDT, YNNKEL (reference sequence). V was shortened by 1 base and J by 9 bases, with 10 bases between the two germline ends. For the CDR3, the DNA is TGTGCCAGCAGCCAAGGACGGAGGGGCACCATATATTTT. Protein product: CASSQGRRGTIYF.

The rearrangement joins TRBV9 to TRBJ1-1, with D unclear. Germline V CDR1 and CDR2: SGDLS, YYNGEE. V lost 0 bases and J lost 6, with 6 bases in between. The CDR3 extends over 12 amino acids. The CDR3 region is CASSVGGAEAFF. Here the CDR3 DNA reads TGTGCCAGCAGCGTAGGAGGCGCTGAAGCTTTCTTT.

The CDR3 loop reads CARRGDEQYF. The CDR3 nucleotides are TGCGCAAGGAGGGGAGACGAGCAGTACTTC. This chain uses TRBV5-1 with TRBJ2-7, with D tentatively TRBD2 (6 bases). Germline V gene lookup returns CDR1 SGHRS and CDR2 YFSETQ. The CDR3 extends over 10 amino acids.

The chain uses TRBV15 and TRBJ1-5, with D perhaps TRBD1 (5 bases). Per the germline V gene, CDR1 is LNHNV and CDR2 is YYDKDF (reference sequence). This CDR3 spans 15 amino acids. Trimming pared 3 bases from V and 3 bases from J, leaving 12 bases between. CDR3 region: CATSRVRDYNQPQHF. CDR3 DNA sequence: TGTGCCACCAGCAGGGTCCGGGACTACAATCAGCCCCAGCATTTT.